The source of this TCR beta chain is a study of T cell changes during pregnancy in multiple sclerosis. The length of the CDR3 is 15 residues. Germline loops: CDR1 KGHSH, CDR2 LQKENI. Trimming removed 3 bases from V and 1 base from J, with 12 bases in between. Method: immunoSEQ multiplex PCR; TCRdb's copy keeps in-frame clones and lacks some. The sample has about 40,000 clones, around 89% seen once. There are a few counts of this clone. This TCR was recovered from a female donor with multiple sclerosis, enrolled in a pregnancy study. The specimen was CD4+ T cells from peripheral blood mononuclear cells, collected in the second trimester of pregnancy. This sequence joins TRBV18 and TRBJ1-1, with D unclear. Here the CDR3 DNA reads TGTGCCAGCTCACCGTCTACGGGGAGGAACACTGAAGCTTTCTTT. Amino acids: CASSPSTGRNTEAFF.